What follows describes a single TCR beta chain. Its antigen is unknown. This entry belongs to a study of blood T cells in healthy people across ages. Study observations and caveats: Older age went with lower TCR beta diversity per million T cells, in a roughly linear way. Among long-lived donors, naive CD4+ cells were more numerous and diversity higher than in aged donors.

Extraction yielded at least 6 micrograms of total RNA per sample. CDR3 size: 15 residues. V gave up 3 bases and J gave up 4 bases, with 16 bases separating them. Germline V gene data show CDR1 as SGHAT and CDR2 as FQNNGV. Then a second PCR, running roughly 6 to 11 cycles, was carried out with a sample-barcoded 5' primer and a J-beta primer mix. All samples yielded 3 million or more CDR3-containing paired-end reads. MiXCR, run by TCRdb on the 5' RACE reads, gives a single entry per CDR3 protein. The table records about 730,000 distinct CDR3 sequences, roughly two fifths of them present only once. This sequence joins TRBV11-2 and TRBJ2-7, with D possibly TRBD1 on 5 matching bases. This TCR was recovered from a woman aged 55-70 years in good health. Material: blood. The CDR3 DNA reads TGTGCCAGCAGCTTCCGGGCAGGGTTGGAATACGAGCAGTACTTC. Translating gives CASSFRAGLEYEQYF. The variable domain in full, with the rest retrieved from reference TRBV11-2 and TRBJ2-7, is EAGVAQSPRYKIIEKRQSVAFWCNPISGHATLYWYQQILGQGPKLLIQFQNNGVVDDSQLPKDRFSAERLKGVDSTLKIQPAKLEDSAVYLCASSFRAGLEYEQYFGPGTRLTVT.